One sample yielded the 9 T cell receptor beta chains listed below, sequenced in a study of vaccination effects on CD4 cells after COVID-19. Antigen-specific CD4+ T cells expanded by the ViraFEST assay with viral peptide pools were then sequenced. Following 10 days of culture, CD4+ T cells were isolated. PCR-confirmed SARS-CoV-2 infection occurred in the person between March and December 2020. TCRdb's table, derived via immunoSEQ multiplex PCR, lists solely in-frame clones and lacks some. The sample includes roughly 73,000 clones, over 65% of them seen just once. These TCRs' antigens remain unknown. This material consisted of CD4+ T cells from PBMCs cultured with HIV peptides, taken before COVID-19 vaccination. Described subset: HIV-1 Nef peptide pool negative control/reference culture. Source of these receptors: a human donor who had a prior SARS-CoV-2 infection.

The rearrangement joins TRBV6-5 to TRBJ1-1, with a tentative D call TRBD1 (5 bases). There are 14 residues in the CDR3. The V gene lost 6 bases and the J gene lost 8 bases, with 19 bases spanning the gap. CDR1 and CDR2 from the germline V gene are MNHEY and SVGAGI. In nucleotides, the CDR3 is TGTGCCAGCAGCCTCACCGGGACCGATATGGAAGCTTTCTTT. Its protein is CASSLTGTDMEAFF.

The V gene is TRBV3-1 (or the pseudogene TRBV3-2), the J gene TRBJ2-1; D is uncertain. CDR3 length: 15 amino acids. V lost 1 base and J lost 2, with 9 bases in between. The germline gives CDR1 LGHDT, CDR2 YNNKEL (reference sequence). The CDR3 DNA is TGTGCCAGCAGCCAAGTGCACTCAACCTACAATGAGCAGTTCTTC. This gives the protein CASSQVHSTYNEQFF.

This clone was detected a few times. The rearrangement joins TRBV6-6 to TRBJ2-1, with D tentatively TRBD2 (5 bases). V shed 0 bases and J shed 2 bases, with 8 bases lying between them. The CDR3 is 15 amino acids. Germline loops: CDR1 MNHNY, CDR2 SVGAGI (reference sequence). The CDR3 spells CASSYSSGTYNEQFF. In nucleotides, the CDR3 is TGTGCCAGCAGTTACTCCTCCGGGACCTACAATGAGCAGTTCTTC.

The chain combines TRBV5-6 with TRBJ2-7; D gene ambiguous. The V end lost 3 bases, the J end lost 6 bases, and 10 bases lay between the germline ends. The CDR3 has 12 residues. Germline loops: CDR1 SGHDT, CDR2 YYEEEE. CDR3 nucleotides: TGTGCCAGCAGCTACCATCCCAGCGAGCAGTACTTC. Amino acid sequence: CASSYHPSEQYF.

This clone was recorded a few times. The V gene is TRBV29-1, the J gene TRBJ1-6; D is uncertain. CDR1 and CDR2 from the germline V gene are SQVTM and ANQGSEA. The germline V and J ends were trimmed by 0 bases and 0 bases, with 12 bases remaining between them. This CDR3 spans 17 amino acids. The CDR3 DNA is TGCAGCGTTGAAGATGGCGGAAGAAGCTCCTATAATTCACCCCTCCACTTT. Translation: CSVEDGGRSSYNSPLHF.

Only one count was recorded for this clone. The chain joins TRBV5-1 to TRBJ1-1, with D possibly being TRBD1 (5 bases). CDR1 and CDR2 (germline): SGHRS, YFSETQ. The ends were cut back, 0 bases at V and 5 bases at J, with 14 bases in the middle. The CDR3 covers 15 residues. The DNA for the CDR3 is TGCGCCAGCAGCTTGGGTCAGGGTGCAATAACTGAAGCTTTCTTT. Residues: CASSLGQGAITEAFF. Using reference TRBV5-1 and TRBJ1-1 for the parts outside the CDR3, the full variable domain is KAGVTQTPRYLIKTRGQQVTLSCSPISGHRSVSWYQQTPGQGLQFLFEYFSETQRNKGNFPGRFSGRQFSNSRSEMNVSTLELGDSALYLCASSLGQGAITEAFFGQGTRLTVV.

The CDR3: CASSVGTSNTEAFF. DNA for the CDR3: TGTGCCAGCAGCGTTGGGACCTCGAACACTGAAGCTTTCTTT. The genes are TRBV9 and TRBJ1-1, with D possibly being TRBD1 (5 bases). CDR1 is SGDLS and CDR2 is YYNGEE in the germline V gene. Trimming removed 2 bases at V and 1 base at J, with 9 bases between. The CDR3 runs to 14 residues.

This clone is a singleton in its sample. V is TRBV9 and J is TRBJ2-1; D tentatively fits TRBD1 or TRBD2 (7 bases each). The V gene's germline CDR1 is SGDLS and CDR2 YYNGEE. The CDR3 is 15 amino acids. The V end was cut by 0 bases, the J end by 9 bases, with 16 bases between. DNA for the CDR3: TGTGCCAGCAGCGTAGCCCCCACAGGGGAGGGTGAGCAGTTCTTC. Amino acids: CASSVAPTGEGEQFF. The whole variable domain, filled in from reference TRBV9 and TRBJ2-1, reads DSGVTQTPKHLITATGQRVTLRCSPRSGDLSVYWYQQSLDQGLQFLIQYYNGEERAKGNILERFSAQQFPDLHSELNLSSLELGDSALYFCASSVAPTGEGEQFFGPGTRLTVL.

Here the CDR3 DNA reads TGTGCCAGCAGACCCATGCGGGGGAACACTGAAGCTTTCTTT. Its translation: CASRPMRGNTEAFF. V is TRBV27 and J is TRBJ1-1; no firm D call. The V end lost 6 bases, the J end lost 1 base, and 12 bases lay between the germline ends. Per the germline V gene, CDR1 is MNHEY and CDR2 is SMNVEV (reference sequence). CDR3 length equals 14 residues.